These 28 T cell receptor beta chains originate from one sample sequenced in a study of cytomegalovirus exposure and HLA in healthy donors. TCRdb's copy holds only in-frame clones and misses some; the assay was immunoSEQ multiplex PCR. The repertoire includes 250,000 or so clones, about 86% of them detected once, and approximately 2.5% sits in the top ten. Sequenced: PBMCs. The origin of the receptors is a man younger than 30 in good health and CMV-seronegative.

The chain is built from TRBV5-1 and TRBJ2-7, with D perhaps TRBD2 (6 bases). Germline lookup yields CDR1 SGHRS and CDR2 YFSETQ. This CDR3 comprises 16 residues. V was clipped by 4 bases and J by 0 bases, with 17 bases between them. The CDR3 DNA follows: TGCGCCAGCAGCGTTACTAGCCGCAGAAGCTCCTACGAGCAGTACTTC. Its translation is CASSVTSRRSSYEQYF.

The chain has TRBV5-4 and TRBJ1-2, with unresolved D. The V gene lost 0 bases and the J gene lost 1 base, with 10 bases spanning the gap. The CDR3 has 15 residues. CDR1 SGHNT and CDR2 YYREEE come from the germline V gene (reference sequence). Here the CDR3 reads CASSLEQTSNYGYTF. The CDR3 DNA is TGTGCCAGCAGCTTGGAGCAGACTAGTAACTATGGCTACACCTTC.

V and J are TRBV4-3 and TRBJ2-1; the match to TRBD2 covers 7 bases. Germline-derived CDR1 and CDR2 are LGHNA and YSLEER. CDR3 size: 17 residues. The V gene end was trimmed by 3 bases and the J gene end by 4 bases; junction bases not matched to a gene: 12. CDR3 DNA sequence: TGCGCCAGCAGCCAGGGGGGGTGGGAGGTAGAGTACAATGAGCAGTTCTTC. Amino acid sequence: CASSQGGWEVEYNEQFF.

The V gene is TRBV25-1, the J gene TRBJ1-5; 7 bases line up with TRBD1. The V and J ends lost 1 base and 2 bases, in that order; junction bases with no gene match: 11. Looked up from germline, CDR1 is MGHDK and CDR2 is SYGVNS. CDR3 length: 18 residues. The CDR3 reads CASSESQIRDRGNQPQHF. CDR3 bases: TGTGCCAGCAGTGAATCCCAGATCCGGGACAGAGGCAATCAGCCCCAGCATTTT.

The chain carries TRBV23-1 and TRBJ1-6; TRBD1 agrees at 9 bases. TRBV23-1 is given ORF status, its function remaining uncertain. V was clipped by 3 bases and J by 7 bases; unmatched bases: 7. This CDR3 has 16 amino acids. The CDR3 protein is CASSQSVTGGNSPLHF. CDR3 nucleotide sequence: TGCGCCAGCAGTCAGTCGGTGACAGGGGGGAATTCACCCCTCCACTTT.

This chain links TRBV29-1 with TRBJ2-3, with D tentatively TRBD2 (6 bases). The germline V and J ends were trimmed by 7 bases and 7 bases, with 27 bases remaining between them. The CDR3 totals 16 residues. The germline CDR1 and CDR2 sequences are SQVTM and ANQGSEA. The CDR3 nucleotides are TGCAGCGCTGGGCCTCCGCGGGAAGCGGCCGGATATACGCAGTATTTT. Protein sequence: CSAGPPREAAGYTQYF.

This clone has just a few counts. J is TRBJ1-2 and V is TRBV27; no clear D. Germline CDR1 MNHEY, CDR2 SMNVEV (reference sequence). This CDR3 has 13 amino acids. The V end was cut by 7 bases, the J end by 4 bases, with 13 bases between. The CDR3 bases are TGTGCCAGCACTGGTGGAGGCACCTATGGCTACACCTTC. Its protein product is CASTGGGTYGYTF.

The chain employs TRBV19 and TRBJ1-5; tentatively, D is TRBD1 (6 bases). This CDR3 has 16 residues. CDR1 and CDR2 (germline): LNHDA, SQIVND (reference sequence). Trimming removed 4 bases at V and 0 bases at J, with 13 bases between. This chain's CDR3 is CASSKLDRDSNQPQHF. The CDR3 DNA reads as TGTGCCAGTAGTAAGTTGGACAGAGATAGCAATCAGCCCCAGCATTTT.

Here the CDR3 reads CASSLPGKYNEQFF. The CDR3 DNA follows: TGTGCCAGCAGTTTACCGGGAAAGTACAATGAGCAGTTCTTC. The V gene is TRBV28, the J gene TRBJ2-1; tentative D call: TRBD2 (5 bases). This CDR3 has 14 residues. Germline CDR1 and CDR2: MDHEN and SYDVKM. V lost 2 bases to trimming and J lost 4 bases, with 9 bases between them.

V and J are TRBV6-4 and TRBJ1-2, with D unresolved. The CDR3 is made up of 15 amino acids. The germline V and J ends were trimmed by 3 bases and 2 bases, with 13 bases remaining between them. The germline gives CDR1 MRHNA, CDR2 SNTAGT. Here the CDR3 DNA reads TGTGCCAGCAGTGAGGTGGCGGGCGAGAACTATGGCTACACCTTC. It encodes CASSEVAGENYGYTF.

The chain has TRBV7-3 and TRBJ2-5; 8 positions agree with TRBD2. Germline values: CDR1 SGHTA, CDR2 FQGTGA. This CDR3 is 15 amino acids long. J gave up 5 bases and V 5 bases, and 10 bases lay outside the gene matches. CDR3 nucleotide sequence: TGTGCCAGCAGCGTCACGGGACTAGATTTCGAGACCCAGTACTTC. The encoded protein is CASSVTGLDFETQYF.

The chain carries TRBV11-2 and TRBJ1-1; 9 bases fit TRBD1. V dropped 5 bases and J dropped 1; count of bases not matched to a gene: 8. The CDR3 extends over 16 amino acids. The germline gives CDR1 SGHAT, CDR2 FQNNGV. The CDR3 here is CASSRTGQGRNTEAFF. CDR3 sequence (DNA): TGTGCCAGCAGCCGGACTGGACAGGGGAGGAACACTGAAGCTTTCTTT.

This clone was detected only a few times. CDR3 sequence (DNA): TGCAGTGCGGGGGACACCTATGGCTACACCTTC. Translated, it gives CSAGDTYGYTF. This chain connects TRBV20-1 to TRBJ1-2; D perhaps matches TRBD1 (6 bases). V lost 6 bases, J lost 4 bases, and 9 bases lay in between. Per germline, CDR1 DFQATT and CDR2 SNEGSKA (reference sequence). This CDR3 contains 11 residues.

The rearrangement uses TRBV6-4 and TRBJ2-3; the D gene is possibly TRBD1 (6 bases). Germline V lookup: CDR1 MRHNA, CDR2 SNTAGT. The V end lost 6 bases, the J end lost 6 bases, and 13 bases lay between the germline ends. The CDR3 consists of 13 residues. The CDR3 here is CASSHLQGDTQYF. The CDR3 coding sequence is TGTGCCAGCAGCCACTTACAGGGTGATACGCAGTATTTT.

V gene TRBV4-2 combines with J gene TRBJ1-2; weak D call: TRBD1 (5 bases). V was pared by 2 bases and J by 8 bases, with 18 bases between. This CDR3 region has 15 residues. In germline, CDR1 is LGHNA, CDR2 YNFKEQ. Here the CDR3 DNA reads TGTGCCAGCAGCCAATCTCAGGGTATTAGTGGAGGCTACACCTTC. It codes for CASSQSQGISGGYTF.

CDR3 amino acids: CASSAKGVLYEQYF. The CDR3 nucleotides read TGTGCCAGCAGCGCTAAGGGGGTGCTCTACGAGCAGTACTTC. The V gene is TRBV16, the J gene TRBJ2-7; tentative D call: TRBD1 (6 bases). Germline loops: CDR1 KGHSY, CDR2 FQNENV. V lost 5 bases and J lost 3, with 14 bases in between. The CDR3 length is 14 residues.

This clone has only one observation. V is TRBV7-2 and J is TRBJ2-1; D is uncertain. The CDR3 covers 12 residues. Germline CDR1 reads SGHTA; CDR2 reads FQGNSA. Trimming took 3 bases from V and 7 from J, leaving 7 bases between them. The CDR3: CASSFGWNEQFF. The CDR3 DNA reads TGTGCCAGCAGCTTCGGGTGGAATGAGCAGTTCTTC.

The chain links TRBV11-3 to TRBJ2-3; TRBD2 agrees at 9 bases. This CDR3 spans 19 amino acids. V lost 5 bases and J lost 4; bases outside the gene matches: 19. Per germline, CDR1 SGHNT and CDR2 YENEEA. The CDR3 DNA is TGTGCCAGCAGCCATCGAGTAGCGGGAGACCCAGATACCTCAGATACGCAGTATTTT. Translation: CASSHRVAGDPDTSDTQYF.

J is TRBJ2-7 and V is TRBV7-2; TRBD1 matches at 7 bases. This CDR3 has 13 residues. CDR1 is SGHTA and CDR2 is FQGNSA in the germline V gene. Unmatched junction bases numbered 8, after V lost 10 bases and J lost 2 bases. CDR3 in DNA: TGTGCCACCAATTCCGGGACAGCCTACGAGCAGTACTTC. Its translation is CATNSGTAYEQYF.

The CDR3 spells CASRDRAVGGYTF. For the CDR3, the DNA is TGTGCCAGCAGGGACAGGGCGGTTGGGGGCTACACCTTC. V and J are TRBV28 and TRBJ1-2; 8 bases match TRBD1. The CDR3 sequence is 13 residues long. V dropped 6 bases and J dropped 8; count of bases not matched to a gene: 8. Germline-derived CDR1 and CDR2 are MDHEN and SYDVKM.

This clone was recorded a few times. The CDR3 nucleotides read TGTGCCAGCACCCCAGGGGCAGGGACTAATTCACCCCTCCACTTT. This encodes CASTPGAGTNSPLHF. This sequence joins TRBV6-5 and TRBJ1-6; a weak D match, TRBD1 (6 bases). The CDR3 loop spans 15 amino acids. CDR1 and CDR2 (germline): MNHEY, SVGAGI. The germline V and J ends were trimmed by 7 bases and 6 bases, with 16 bases remaining between them.

This rearrangement joins TRBV5-1 to TRBJ2-5; D is unclear. CDR1 is SGHRS and CDR2 is YFSETQ in the germline V gene. The length of the CDR3 is 11 residues. The V and J ends lost 1 base and 5 bases respectively, with 3 bases between them. The CDR3 DNA sequence: TGCGCCAGCAGCTTGTCGGAGACCCAGTACTTC. Translation gives CASSLSETQYF. Looking up the rest from reference TRBV5-1 and TRBJ2-5 gives the full variable domain: KAGVTQTPRYLIKTRGQQVTLSCSPISGHRSVSWYQQTPGQGLQFLFEYFSETQRNKGNFPGRFSGRQFSNSRSEMNVSTLELGDSALYLCASSLSETQYFGPGTRLLVL.

This chain joins TRBV11-2 and TRBJ2-1; 7 positions match TRBD2. This CDR3 is built from 17 residues. The germline gives CDR1 SGHAT, CDR2 FQNNGV. V was pared by 5 bases and J by 7 bases, with 17 bases of the junction left unmatched. The chain's CDR3 is CASSPMVSLGGGNEQFF. As DNA, the CDR3 is TGTGCCAGCAGCCCCATGGTCTCGCTGGGGGGAGGGAATGAGCAGTTCTTC.

The chain couples TRBV6-4 to TRBJ2-2; a weak D match, TRBD1 (6 bases). The CDR3 is 14 residues long. Deletions cut 5 bases from V and 8 bases from J, with 15 bases between. CDR1 is MRHNA, CDR2 SNTAGT, per germline. The DNA of the CDR3 is TGTGCCAGCAGTCTGGATGGGGGCCATGGGGAGCTGTTTTTT. Translation: CASSLDGGHGELFF.

V is TRBV7-9 and J is TRBJ1-1; perhaps TRBD1 as D (5 bases). The CDR3 has 13 residues. CDR1 and CDR2 (germline): SEHNR, FQNEAQ (reference sequence). V shed 4 bases and J shed 2 bases, with 8 bases lying between them. The CDR3 region is CASSSGPNTEAFF. For the CDR3, the DNA is TGTGCCAGCAGCTCAGGGCCCAACACTGAAGCTTTCTTT. Complete variable domain (other parts from reference TRBV7-9 and TRBJ1-1): DTGVSQNPRHKITKRGQNVTFRCDPISEHNRLYWYRQTLGQGPEFLTYFQNEAQLEKSRLLSDRFSAERPKGSFSTLEIQRTEQGDSAMYLCASSSGPNTEAFFGQGTRLTVV.

The chain links TRBV13 to TRBJ1-2; D remains unclear. The germline V gene encodes CDR1 PRHDT and CDR2 FYEKMQ (reference sequence). The CDR3 contains 13 residues. V was pared by 2 bases and J by 2 bases, with 6 bases between. Here the CDR3 reads CASSLRLNYGYTF. The CDR3 DNA is TGTGCCAGCAGCTTACGGTTGAACTATGGCTACACCTTC.

The gene calls are TRBV5-4 and TRBJ2-7; 12 bases match TRBD2. The CDR3 loop spans 15 amino acids. The germline CDR1 and CDR2 sequences are SGHNT and YYREEE (reference sequence). J gave up 2 bases and V 4 bases, and 4 bases lay outside the gene matches. CDR3 in amino acids: CASSQTSGGPYEQYF. The CDR3 DNA reads as TGTGCCAGCAGCCAGACTAGCGGGGGCCCCTACGAGCAGTACTTC.

The CDR3 sequence: CASSSSTGELFF. The CDR3 coding sequence is TGTGCCAGCAGTTCCAGCACCGGGGAGCTGTTTTTT. The chain is built from TRBV28 and TRBJ2-2, with unresolved D. Germline V gene lookup returns CDR1 MDHEN and CDR2 SYDVKM. CDR3 size: 12 residues. The V end was cut by 4 bases, the J end by 4 bases, with 4 bases between.